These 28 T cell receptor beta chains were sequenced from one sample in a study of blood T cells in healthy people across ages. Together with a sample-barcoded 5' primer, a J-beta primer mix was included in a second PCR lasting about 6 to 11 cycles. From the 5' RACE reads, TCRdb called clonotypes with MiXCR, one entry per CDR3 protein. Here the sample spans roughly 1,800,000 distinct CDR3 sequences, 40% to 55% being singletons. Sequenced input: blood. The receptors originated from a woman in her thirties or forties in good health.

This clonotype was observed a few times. Here the CDR3 reads CASSLGTGPTHNEQFF. CDR3 nucleotides: TGTGCCAGCAGCTTAGGGACAGGGCCAACGCACAATGAGCAGTTCTTC. The rearrangement joins TRBV7-8 to TRBJ2-1; 8 bases agree with TRBD1. The CDR3 is 16 amino acids. Germline CDR1 SGHVS, CDR2 FQNEAQ. Unmatched junction bases numbered 7, after V lost 1 base and J lost 5 bases.

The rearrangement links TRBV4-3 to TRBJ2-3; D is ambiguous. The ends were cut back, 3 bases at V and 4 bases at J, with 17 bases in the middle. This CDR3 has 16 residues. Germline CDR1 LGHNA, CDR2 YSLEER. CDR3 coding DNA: TGCGCCAGCAGCCACCTGGCCCGGAGCGCGGCAGATACGCAGTATTTT. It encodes CASSHLARSAADTQYF.

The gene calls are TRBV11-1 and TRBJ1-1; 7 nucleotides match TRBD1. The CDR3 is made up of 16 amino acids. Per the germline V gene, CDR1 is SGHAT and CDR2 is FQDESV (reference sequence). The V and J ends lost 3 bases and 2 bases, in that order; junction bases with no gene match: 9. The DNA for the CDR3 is TGTGCCAGCAGCTTGGATTTGGGACAGATAAACACTGAAGCTTTCTTT. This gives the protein CASSLDLGQINTEAFF. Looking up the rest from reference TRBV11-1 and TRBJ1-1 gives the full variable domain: EAEVAQSPRYKITEKSQAVAFWCDPISGHATLYWYRQILGQGPELLVQFQDESVVDDSQLPKDRFSAERLKGVDSTLKIQPAELGDSAMYLCASSLDLGQINTEAFFGQGTRLTVV.

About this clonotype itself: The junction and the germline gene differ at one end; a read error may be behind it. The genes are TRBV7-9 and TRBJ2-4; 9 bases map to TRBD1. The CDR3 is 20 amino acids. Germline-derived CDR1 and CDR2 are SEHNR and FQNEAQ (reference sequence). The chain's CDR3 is CASSLAGRDRATLAKNIQYF. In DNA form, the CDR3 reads TGTGCCAGCAGCCTAGCCGGGCGGGACAGGGCCACACTAGCCAAAAACATTCAGTACTTC.

In DNA form, the CDR3 reads TGTGCCAGCAGCTTAGGTTTTAGCGGGGGCGATGAGCAGTTCTTC. Its translation: CASSLGFSGGDEQFF. This sequence joins TRBV7-2 and TRBJ2-1; 9 bases match TRBD2. The V gene's germline CDR1 is SGHTA and CDR2 FQGNSA. The CDR3 runs to 15 residues. J was trimmed by 8 bases and V by 1 base; bases with no gene match: 6.

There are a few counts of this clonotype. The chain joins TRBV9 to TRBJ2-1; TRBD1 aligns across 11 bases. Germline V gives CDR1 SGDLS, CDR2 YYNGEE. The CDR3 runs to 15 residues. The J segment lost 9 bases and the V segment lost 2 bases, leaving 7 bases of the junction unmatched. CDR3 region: CASSVSGTGGPEQFF. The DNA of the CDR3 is TGTGCCAGCAGCGTCTCCGGGACAGGGGGGCCTGAGCAGTTCTTC. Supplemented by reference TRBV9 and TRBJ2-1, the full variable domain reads DSGVTQTPKHLITATGQRVTLRCSPRSGDLSVYWYQQSLDQGLQFLIQYYNGEERAKGNILERFSAQQFPDLHSELNLSSLELGDSALYFCASSVSGTGGPEQFFGPGTRLTVL.

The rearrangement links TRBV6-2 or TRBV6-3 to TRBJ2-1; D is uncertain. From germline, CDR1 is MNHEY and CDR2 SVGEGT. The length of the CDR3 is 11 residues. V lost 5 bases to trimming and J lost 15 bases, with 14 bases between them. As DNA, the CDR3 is TGTGCCAGCAGTCAAGGGCCCTATCCGTTCTTC. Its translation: CASSQGPYPFF.

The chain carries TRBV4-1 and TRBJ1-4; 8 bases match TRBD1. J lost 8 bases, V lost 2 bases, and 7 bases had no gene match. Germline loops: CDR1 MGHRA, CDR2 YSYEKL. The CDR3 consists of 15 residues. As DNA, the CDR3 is TGCGCCAGCAGCCAATCAGACAGGGGAGGCGAAAAACTGTTTTTT. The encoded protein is CASSQSDRGGEKLFF.

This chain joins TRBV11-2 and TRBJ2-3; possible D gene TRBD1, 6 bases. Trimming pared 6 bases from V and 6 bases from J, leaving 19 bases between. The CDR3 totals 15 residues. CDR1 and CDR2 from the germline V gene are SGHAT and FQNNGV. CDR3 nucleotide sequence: TGTGCCAGCAGAAAAACGGACAGCCCATGGGATACGCAGTATTTT. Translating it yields CASRKTDSPWDTQYF.

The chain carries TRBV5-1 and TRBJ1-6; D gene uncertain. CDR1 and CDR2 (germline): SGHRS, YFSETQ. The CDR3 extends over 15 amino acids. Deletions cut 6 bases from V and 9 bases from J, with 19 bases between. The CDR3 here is CASNLLAEMSSPLHF. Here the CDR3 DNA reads TGCGCCAGCAACTTATTGGCAGAAATGAGTTCACCCCTCCACTTT.

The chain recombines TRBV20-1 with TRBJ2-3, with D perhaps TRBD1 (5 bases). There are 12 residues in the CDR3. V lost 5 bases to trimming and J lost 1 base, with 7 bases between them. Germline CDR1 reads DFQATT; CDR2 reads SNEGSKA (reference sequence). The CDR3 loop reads CSASQGTDTQYF. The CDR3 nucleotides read TGCAGTGCTTCACAGGGCACAGATACGCAGTATTTT.

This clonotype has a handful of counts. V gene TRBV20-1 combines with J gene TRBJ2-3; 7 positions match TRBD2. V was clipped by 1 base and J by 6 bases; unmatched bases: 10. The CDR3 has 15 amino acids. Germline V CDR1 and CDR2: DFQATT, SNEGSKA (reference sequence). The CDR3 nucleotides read TGCAGTGCTAGAGCCGAAGCGGGGCGGAGGGATACGCAGTATTTT. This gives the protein CSARAEAGRRDTQYF.

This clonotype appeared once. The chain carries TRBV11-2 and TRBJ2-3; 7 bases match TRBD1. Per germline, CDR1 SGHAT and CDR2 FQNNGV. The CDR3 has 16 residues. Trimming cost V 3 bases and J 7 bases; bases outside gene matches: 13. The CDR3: CASSFTSGTARNTQYF. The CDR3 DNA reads TGTGCCAGCAGCTTTACCTCCGGGACAGCTAGGAATACGCAGTATTTT.

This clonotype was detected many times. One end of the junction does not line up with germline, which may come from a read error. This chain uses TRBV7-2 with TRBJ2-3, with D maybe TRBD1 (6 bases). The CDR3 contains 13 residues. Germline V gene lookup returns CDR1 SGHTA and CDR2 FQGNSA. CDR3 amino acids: CASSLDSPDTQYF. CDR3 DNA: TGCGCCAGCAGCTTGGACAGCCCAGATACGCAGTATTTT.

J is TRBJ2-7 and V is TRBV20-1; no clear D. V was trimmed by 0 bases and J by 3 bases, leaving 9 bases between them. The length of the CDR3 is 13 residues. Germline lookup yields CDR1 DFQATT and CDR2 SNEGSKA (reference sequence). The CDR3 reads CSARDVGFYEQYF. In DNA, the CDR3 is TGCAGTGCTAGAGACGTAGGGTTCTACGAGCAGTACTTC.

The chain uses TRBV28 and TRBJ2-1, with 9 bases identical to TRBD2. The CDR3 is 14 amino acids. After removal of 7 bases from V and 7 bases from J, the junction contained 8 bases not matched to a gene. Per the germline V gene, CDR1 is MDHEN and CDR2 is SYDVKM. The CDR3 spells CASKRGDGWNEQFF. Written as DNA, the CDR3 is TGTGCCAGCAAGCGGGGGGACGGATGGAATGAGCAGTTCTTC. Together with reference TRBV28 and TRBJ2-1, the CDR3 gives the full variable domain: DVKVTQSSRYLVKRTGEKVFLECVQDMDHENMFWYRQDPGLGLRLIYFSYDVKMKEKGDIPEGYSVSREKKERFSLILESASTNQTSMYLCASKRGDGWNEQFFGPGTRLTVL.

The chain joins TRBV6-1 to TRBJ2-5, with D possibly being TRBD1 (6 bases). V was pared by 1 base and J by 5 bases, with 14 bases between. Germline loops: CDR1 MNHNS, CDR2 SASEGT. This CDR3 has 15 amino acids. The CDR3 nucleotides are TGTGCCAGCAGTGAAGGATTCGGGACATTTGAGACCCAGTACTTC. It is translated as CASSEGFGTFETQYF.

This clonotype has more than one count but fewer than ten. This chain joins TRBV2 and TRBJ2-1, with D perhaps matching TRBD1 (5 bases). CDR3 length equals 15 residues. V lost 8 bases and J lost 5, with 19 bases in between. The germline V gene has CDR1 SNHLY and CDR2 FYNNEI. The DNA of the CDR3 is TGTGCCAGCGGGTACACCAGGGTGACGAACAATGAGCAGTTCTTC. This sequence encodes CASGYTRVTNNEQFF.

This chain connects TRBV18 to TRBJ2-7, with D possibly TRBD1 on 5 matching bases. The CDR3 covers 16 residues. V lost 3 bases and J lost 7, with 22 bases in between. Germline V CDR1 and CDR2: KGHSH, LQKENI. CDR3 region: CASSPQTDLSYNEQYF. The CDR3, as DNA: TGTGCCAGCTCACCTCAGACAGACCTCTCCTACAATGAGCAGTACTTC.

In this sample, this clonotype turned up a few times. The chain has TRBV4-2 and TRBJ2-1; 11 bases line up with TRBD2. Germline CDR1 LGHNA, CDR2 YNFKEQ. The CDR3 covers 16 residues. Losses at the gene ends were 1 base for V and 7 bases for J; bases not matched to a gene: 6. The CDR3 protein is CASSQGSGGAENEQFF. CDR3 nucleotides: TGTGCCAGCAGCCAAGGTAGCGGGGGGGCAGAAAATGAGCAGTTCTTC.

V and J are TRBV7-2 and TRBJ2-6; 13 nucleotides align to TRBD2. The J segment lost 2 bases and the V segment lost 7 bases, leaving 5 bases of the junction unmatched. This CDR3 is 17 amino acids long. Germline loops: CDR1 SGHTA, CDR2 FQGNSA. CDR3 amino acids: CASTTGLAGPGANVLTF. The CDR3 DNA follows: TGTGCCAGCACCACGGGACTAGCGGGGCCTGGGGCCAACGTCCTGACTTTC.

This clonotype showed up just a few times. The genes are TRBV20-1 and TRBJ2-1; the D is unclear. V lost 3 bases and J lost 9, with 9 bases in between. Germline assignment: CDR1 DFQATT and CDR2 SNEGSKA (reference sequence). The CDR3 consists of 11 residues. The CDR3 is CSASPESEQFF. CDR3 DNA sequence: TGCAGTGCTAGCCCGGAGAGTGAGCAGTTCTTC.

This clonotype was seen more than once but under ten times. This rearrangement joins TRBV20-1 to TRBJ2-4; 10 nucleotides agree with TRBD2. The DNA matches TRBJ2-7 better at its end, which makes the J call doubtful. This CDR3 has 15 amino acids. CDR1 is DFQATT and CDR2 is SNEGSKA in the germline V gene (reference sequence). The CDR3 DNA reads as TGCAGTGCTAGAGATGAACTAGCGGGGCGCCACGAGCAGTACTTC. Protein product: CSARDELAGRHEQYF.

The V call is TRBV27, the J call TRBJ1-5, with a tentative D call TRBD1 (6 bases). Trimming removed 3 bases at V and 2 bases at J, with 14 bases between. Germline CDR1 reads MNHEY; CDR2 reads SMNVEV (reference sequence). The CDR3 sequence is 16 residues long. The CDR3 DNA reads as TGTGCCAGCAGTTTCGGGGGCAGCCGGGGCAATCAGCCCCAGCATTTT. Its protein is CASSFGGSRGNQPQHF.

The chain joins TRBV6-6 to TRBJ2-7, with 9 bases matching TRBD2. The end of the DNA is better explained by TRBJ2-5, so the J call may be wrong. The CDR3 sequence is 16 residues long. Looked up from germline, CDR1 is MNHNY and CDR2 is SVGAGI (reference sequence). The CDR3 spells CASSYPRSGGQETQYF. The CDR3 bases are TGTGCCAGCAGTTACCCTCGCAGCGGGGGGCAAGAGACCCAGTACTTC.

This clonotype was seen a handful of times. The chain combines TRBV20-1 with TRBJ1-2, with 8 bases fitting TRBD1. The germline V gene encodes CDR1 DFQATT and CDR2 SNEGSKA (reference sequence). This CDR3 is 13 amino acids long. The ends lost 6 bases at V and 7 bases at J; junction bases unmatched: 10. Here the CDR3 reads CSAPRTGQVGYTF. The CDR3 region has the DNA TGCAGTGCCCCGCGGACAGGGCAAGTTGGCTACACCTTC.

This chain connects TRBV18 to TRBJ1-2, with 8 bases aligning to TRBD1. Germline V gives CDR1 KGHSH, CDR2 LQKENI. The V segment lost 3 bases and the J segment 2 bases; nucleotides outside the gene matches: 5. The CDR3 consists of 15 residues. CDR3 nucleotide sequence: TGTGCCAGCTCACCTGACCAGGGGGCAAACTATGGCTACACCTTC. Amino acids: CASSPDQGANYGYTF.

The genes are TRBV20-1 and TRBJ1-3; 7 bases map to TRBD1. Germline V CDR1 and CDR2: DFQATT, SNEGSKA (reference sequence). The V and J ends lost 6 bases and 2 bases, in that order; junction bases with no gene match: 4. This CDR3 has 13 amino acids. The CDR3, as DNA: TGCAGTGCGAGGACAGGAGCTGGAAACACCATATATTTT. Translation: CSARTGAGNTIYF.